These 24 T cell receptor beta chains were sequenced from one sample in a study of cytomegalovirus exposure and HLA in healthy donors. Sequenced by immunoSEQ multiplex PCR; TCRdb stores in-frame clones only, minus some. The repertoire has approximately 210,000 clones, around 88% of them found once; the top ten carry 2.9%. Material for sequencing was PBMCs. The receptors here all came from a woman in her late teens or twenties in good health and CMV-seronegative.

The chain couples TRBV28 to TRBJ2-7; the match to TRBD2 covers 12 bases. Trimming at V came to 8 bases and at J to 5 bases, leaving 7 bases not matched to a gene. Germline loops: CDR1 MDHEN, CDR2 SYDVKM. This CDR3 region has 14 residues. The CDR3 protein is CASARLAGADEQYF. For the CDR3, the DNA is TGTGCCAGCGCTCGACTAGCGGGGGCGGACGAGCAGTACTTC.

The genes are TRBV29-1 and TRBJ2-7; D may be TRBD1 (5 bases). V lost 1 base, J lost 2 bases, and 6 bases lay in between. The CDR3 consists of 12 residues. Per germline, CDR1 SQVTM and CDR2 ANQGSEA. The DNA of the CDR3 is TGCAGCGTTGAAGGGGGCCCCTACGAGCAGTACTTC. As protein: CSVEGGPYEQYF.

For the CDR3, the DNA is TGTGCCATAAGGAGGAAGGAGGCGGATAGGGAGACCCAGTACTTC. This codes for CAIRRKEADRETQYF. V and J are TRBV10-3 and TRBJ2-5; D possibly corresponds to TRBD2 (5 bases). Between the trimmed V and J ends, which lost 9 bases and 5 bases, there was a span of 22 bases. This CDR3 is 15 amino acids long. Germline CDR1 reads ENHRY; CDR2 reads SYGVKD.

This chain uses TRBV28 with TRBJ1-1, with a weak D call TRBD1 (5 bases). V shed 6 bases and J shed 3 bases, with 17 bases lying between them. Germline V gene sequence: CDR1 MDHEN, CDR2 SYDVKM. This CDR3 region has 15 residues. CDR3 coding DNA: TGTGCCAGCAGGCGGGGAGGGGTTTATGACACTGAAGCTTTCTTT. Encoded protein: CASRRGGVYDTEAFF. Full variable domain (missing parts from reference TRBV28 and TRBJ1-1): DVKVTQSSRYLVKRTGEKVFLECVQDMDHENMFWYRQDPGLGLRLIYFSYDVKMKEKGDIPEGYSVSREKKERFSLILESASTNQTSMYLCASRRGGVYDTEAFFGQGTRLTVV.

This chain joins TRBV6-1 and TRBJ1-1, with D tentatively TRBD1 (5 bases). The CDR3 consists of 14 residues. Germline V gene sequence: CDR1 MNHNS, CDR2 SASEGT. V dropped 0 bases and J dropped 5 bases, with 10 bases sitting between them. CDR3 nucleotides: TGTGCCAGCAGTGAAGCCCCAGGGAGGACTGAAGCTTTCTTT. Translated, it gives CASSEAPGRTEAFF.

The J gene is TRBJ2-7, the V gene TRBV11-1, with 8 bases matching TRBD1. V lost 2 bases and J lost 6; bases outside the gene matches: 6. From germline, CDR1 is SGHAT and CDR2 FQDESV (reference sequence). The CDR3 runs to 14 residues. The CDR3 protein is CASSLLIRGREQYF. The CDR3 DNA is TGTGCCAGCAGCTTATTGATCAGGGGGCGCGAGCAGTACTTC.

J is TRBJ2-7 and V is TRBV27; TRBD2 aligns across 10 bases. Germline V lookup: CDR1 MNHEY, CDR2 SMNVEV (reference sequence). The CDR3 is made up of 16 amino acids. V trimming: 2 bases; J trimming: 3 bases; junction bases outside the gene matches: 7. The CDR3 spells CASSLVSSSGSYEQYF. The CDR3 bases are TGTGCCAGCAGTTTAGTGTCCTCTAGCGGGAGCTACGAGCAGTACTTC.

The chain recombines TRBV6-5 with TRBJ2-1; tentatively, D is TRBD2 (6 bases). The CDR3 runs 15 residues. Germline V gives CDR1 MNHEY, CDR2 SVGAGI. The V and J ends lost 2 bases and 0 bases respectively, with 8 bases between them. The CDR3 sequence is CASSYTGSSYNEQFF. CDR3 bases: TGTGCCAGCAGTTACACCGGGAGCTCCTACAATGAGCAGTTCTTC.

The V call is TRBV4-2, the J call TRBJ2-3, with 7 bases matching TRBD2. The CDR3 length is 16 residues. The germline gives CDR1 LGHNA, CDR2 YNFKEQ. V was clipped by 3 bases and J by 3 bases; unmatched bases: 9. The CDR3 region is CASSHYAGEGTDTQYF. The CDR3 DNA reads TGTGCCAGCAGCCATTATGCGGGAGAGGGGACAGATACGCAGTATTTT.

The chain has TRBV10-2 and TRBJ1-1, with 8 bases matching TRBD1. J was trimmed by 4 bases and V by 7 bases; bases with no gene match: 8. CDR1 and CDR2 from the germline V gene are WSHSY and SAAADI. The CDR3 runs 14 residues. The CDR3 sequence: CASTDRVGFTEAFF. The CDR3, as DNA: TGCGCCAGCACGGACAGGGTAGGTTTCACTGAAGCTTTCTTT.

The chain combines TRBV5-1 with TRBJ2-1, with 13 bases matching TRBD2. Germline lookup yields CDR1 SGHRS and CDR2 YFSETQ. V was clipped by 0 bases and J by 1 base; unmatched bases: 4. CDR3 length: 18 amino acids. Here the CDR3 reads CASSLELAGGPSYNEQFF. In DNA form, the CDR3 reads TGCGCCAGCAGCTTGGAACTAGCGGGAGGGCCTTCCTACAATGAGCAGTTCTTC.

The V and J genes are TRBV5-1 and TRBJ2-7; TRBD1 matches at 9 bases. Losses at the gene ends were 4 bases for V and 1 base for J; bases not matched to a gene: 0. Germline lookup yields CDR1 SGHRS and CDR2 YFSETQ. The CDR3 has 13 amino acids. CDR3 sequence reads: CASSGTGSYEQYF. For the CDR3, the DNA is TGCGCCAGCAGCGGGACAGGGTCCTACGAGCAGTACTTC. The full variable domain, rest sourced from reference TRBV5-1 and TRBJ2-7, is KAGVTQTPRYLIKTRGQQVTLSCSPISGHRSVSWYQQTPGQGLQFLFEYFSETQRNKGNFPGRFSGRQFSNSRSEMNVSTLELGDSALYLCASSGTGSYEQYFGPGTRLTVT.

The V call is TRBV28, the J call TRBJ2-7; 7 bases match TRBD1. The germline gives CDR1 MDHEN, CDR2 SYDVKM. Trimming cost V 6 bases and J 1 base; bases outside gene matches: 6. The CDR3 is 14 amino acids. The CDR3 region is CASSRGQPSYEQYF. CDR3 bases: TGTGCCAGCAGCCGGGGACAGCCTTCCTACGAGCAGTACTTC. Full variable domain (missing parts from reference TRBV28 and TRBJ2-7): DVKVTQSSRYLVKRTGEKVFLECVQDMDHENMFWYRQDPGLGLRLIYFSYDVKMKEKGDIPEGYSVSREKKERFSLILESASTNQTSMYLCASSRGQPSYEQYFGPGTRLTVT.

V gene TRBV15 combines with J gene TRBJ2-7, with D possibly matching TRBD1 (6 bases). The CDR3 consists of 19 residues. V was pared by 5 bases and J by 0 bases, with 26 bases between. Germline assignment: CDR1 LNHNV and CDR2 YYDKDF (reference sequence). For the CDR3, the DNA is TGTGCCACCAGCTCTATATCCAAGTACGGACAGCCGAGCTCCTACGAGCAGTACTTC. This translates into CATSSISKYGQPSSYEQYF.

This clone was detected once. The gene calls are TRBV4-3 and TRBJ2-3; TRBD2 matches 12 bases. The V segment lost 4 bases and the J segment 3 bases; nucleotides outside the gene matches: 2. CDR3 length: 15 amino acids. Germline values: CDR1 LGHNA, CDR2 YSLEER. The DNA for the CDR3 is TGCGCCAGCAGCCTCGGGACTAGCGGGACAGATACGCAGTATTTT. Amino acid sequence: CASSLGTSGTDTQYF.

The chain combines TRBV6-5 with TRBJ1-5, with no clear D. The CDR3 contains 14 residues. CDR1 MNHEY and CDR2 SVGAGI come from the germline V gene. Deletions cut 5 bases from V and 5 bases from J, with 13 bases between. In nucleotides, the CDR3 is TGTGCCAGCAGTCGCACTCGGGTTTATCAGCCCCAGCATTTT. This gives the protein CASSRTRVYQPQHF.

This clone was counted once. This rearrangement joins TRBV7-9 to TRBJ2-7, with D tentatively TRBD1 (6 bases). Germline CDR1 SEHNR, CDR2 FQNEAQ (reference sequence). The CDR3 runs 13 residues. V gave up 8 bases and J gave up 1 base, with 12 bases separating them. The CDR3 here is CASFGDKSYEQYF. In nucleotides, the CDR3 is TGTGCCAGCTTTGGGGACAAGTCCTACGAGCAGTACTTC.

This sequence joins TRBV12-5 and TRBJ1-1; D unresolved. The CDR3 has 15 amino acids. V was shortened by 4 bases and J by 3 bases, with 15 bases between the two germline ends. Per germline, CDR1 LGHNT and CDR2 FRNRAP. CDR3 nucleotide sequence: TGTGCTAGTGGTTGGGAGACGGCAGCTTACACTGAAGCTTTCTTT. Translated: CASGWETAAYTEAFF.

The chain uses TRBV21-1 and TRBJ2-7; the DNA was not used to check the table's D call, TRBD1. TRBV21-1 is a recognized pseudogene. The length of the CDR3 is 16 residues. CDR3 in amino acids: CASSRDRDRVNYEQYF. In nucleotides, the CDR3 is TGTGCCAGCAGCAGAGACAGGGACAGGGTGAACTACGAGCAGTACTTC.

The V and J genes are TRBV9 and TRBJ2-3, with D hard to call. The germline CDR1 and CDR2 sequences are SGDLS and YYNGEE. V was shortened by 0 bases and J by 0 bases, with 8 bases between the two germline ends. The CDR3 is 15 amino acids. CDR3 nucleotides: TGTGCCAGCAGCGTAGGTGCAGGTAGCACAGATACGCAGTATTTT. Encoded protein: CASSVGAGSTDTQYF.

V and J are TRBV30 and TRBJ2-2, with D unclear. This CDR3 region has 15 residues. V was trimmed by 0 bases and J by 5 bases, leaving 13 bases between them. Germline-derived CDR1 and CDR2 are GTSNPN and SVGIG (reference sequence). Here the CDR3 DNA reads TGTGCCTGGAGTGTACTTACTCCATCTACCGGGGAGCTGTTTTTT. Encoded protein: CAWSVLTPSTGELFF.

This chain links TRBV29-1 with TRBJ1-2; TRBD1 might be the D (6 bases). The germline V and J ends were trimmed by 4 bases and 5 bases, with 11 bases remaining between them. CDR3 length equals 12 residues. Germline CDR1 is SQVTM and CDR2 is ANQGSEA. The CDR3 nucleotides are TGCAGCGTTGGACAGGCGGGTTATGGCTACACCTTC. Translating it yields CSVGQAGYGYTF.

V gene TRBV5-1 combines with J gene TRBJ1-1, with a possible D match to TRBD1 (6 bases). Trimming removed 4 bases at V and 1 base at J, with 8 bases between. There are 13 residues in the CDR3. Germline V lookup: CDR1 SGHRS, CDR2 YFSETQ. The CDR3 sequence is CASSPRGNTEAFF. Written as DNA, the CDR3 is TGCGCCAGCAGCCCCAGGGGGAACACTGAAGCTTTCTTT. Looking up the rest from reference TRBV5-1 and TRBJ1-1 gives the full variable domain: KAGVTQTPRYLIKTRGQQVTLSCSPISGHRSVSWYQQTPGQGLQFLFEYFSETQRNKGNFPGRFSGRQFSNSRSEMNVSTLELGDSALYLCASSPRGNTEAFFGQGTRLTVV.

The chain joins TRBV6-4 to TRBJ2-1; D is ambiguous. V was pared by 6 bases and J by 6 bases, with 18 bases between. The germline V gene has CDR1 MRHNA and CDR2 SNTAGT. The CDR3 sequence is 15 residues long. For the CDR3, the DNA is TGTGCCAGCAGCCTCACGCCCCTAAAAACCAATGAGCAGTTCTTC. Amino acids: CASSLTPLKTNEQFF.